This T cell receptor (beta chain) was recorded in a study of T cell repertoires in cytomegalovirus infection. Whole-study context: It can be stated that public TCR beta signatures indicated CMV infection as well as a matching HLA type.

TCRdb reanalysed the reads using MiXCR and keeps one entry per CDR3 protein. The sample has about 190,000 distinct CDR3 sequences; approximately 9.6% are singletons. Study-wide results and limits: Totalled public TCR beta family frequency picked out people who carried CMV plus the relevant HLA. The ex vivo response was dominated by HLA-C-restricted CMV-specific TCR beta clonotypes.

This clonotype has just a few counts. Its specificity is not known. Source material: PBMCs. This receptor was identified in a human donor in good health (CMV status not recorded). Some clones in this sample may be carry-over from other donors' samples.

CDR3 residues: CASSTSTGDRETQYF. The CDR3 DNA is TGCGCCAGCAGCACCTCGACAGGGGATAGAGAGACCCAGTACTTC. The rearrangement joins TRBV5-1 to TRBJ2-5, with 8 bases lining up with TRBD1. The CDR3 is 15 amino acids. Germline V CDR1 and CDR2: SGHRS, YFSETQ. J was trimmed by 4 bases and V by 4 bases; bases with no gene match: 9.